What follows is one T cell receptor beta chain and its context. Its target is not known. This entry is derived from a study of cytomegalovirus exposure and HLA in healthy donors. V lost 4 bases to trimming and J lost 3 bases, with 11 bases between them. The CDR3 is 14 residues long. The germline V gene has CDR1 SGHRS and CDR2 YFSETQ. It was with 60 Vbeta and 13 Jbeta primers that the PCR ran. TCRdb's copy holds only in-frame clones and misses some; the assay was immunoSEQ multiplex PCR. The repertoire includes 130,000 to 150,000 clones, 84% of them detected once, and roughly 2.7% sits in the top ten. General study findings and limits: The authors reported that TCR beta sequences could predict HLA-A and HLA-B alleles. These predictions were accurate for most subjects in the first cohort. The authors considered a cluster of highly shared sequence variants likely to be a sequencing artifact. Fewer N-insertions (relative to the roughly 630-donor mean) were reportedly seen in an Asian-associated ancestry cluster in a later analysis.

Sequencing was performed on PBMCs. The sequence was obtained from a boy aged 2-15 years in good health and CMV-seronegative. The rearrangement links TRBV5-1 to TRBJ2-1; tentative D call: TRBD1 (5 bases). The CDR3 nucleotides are TGCGCCAGCAGCGTACGTGACAGCTACAATGAGCAGTTCTTC. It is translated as CASSVRDSYNEQFF.